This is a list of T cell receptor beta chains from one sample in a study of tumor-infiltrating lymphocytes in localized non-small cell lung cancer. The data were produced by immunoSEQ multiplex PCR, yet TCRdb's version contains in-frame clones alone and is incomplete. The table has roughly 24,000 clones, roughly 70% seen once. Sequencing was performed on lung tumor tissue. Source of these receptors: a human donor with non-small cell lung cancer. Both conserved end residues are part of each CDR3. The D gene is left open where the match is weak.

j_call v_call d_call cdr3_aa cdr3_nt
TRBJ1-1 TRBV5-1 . CASRDSGGTEAFF TGCGCCAGCAGGGACTCCGGGGGGACTGAAGCTTTCTTT
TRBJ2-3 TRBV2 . CASNPPYTDTQYF TGTGCCAGCAACCCGCCCTACACAGATACGCAGTATTTT
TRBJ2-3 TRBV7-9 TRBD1 CASSLGGTETDTQYF TGTGCCAGCAGCTTAGGTGGGACAGAGACAGATACGCAGTATTTT
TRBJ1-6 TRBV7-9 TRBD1 CASRTGGYNSPLHF TGTGCCAGCAGGACAGGGGGCTATAATTCACCCCTCCACTTT
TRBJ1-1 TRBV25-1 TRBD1 CASRYRGTEAFF TGTGCCAGCAGATACAGGGGCACTGAAGCTTTCTTT
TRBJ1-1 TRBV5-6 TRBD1 CASSSSDRMNTEAFF TGTGCCAGCAGCTCCTCGGACAGGATGAACACTGAAGCTTTCTTT
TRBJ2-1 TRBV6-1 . CASSDGYYNEQFF TGTGCCAGCAGTGACGGCTACTACAATGAGCAGTTCTTC
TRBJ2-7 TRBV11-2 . CASSLGGISYEQYF TGTGCCAGCAGCCTCGGTGGAATTTCCTACGAGCAGTACTTC
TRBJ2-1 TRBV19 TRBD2 CASSPGLAGIGDNEQFF TGTGCCAGTAGTCCGGGACTAGCGGGGATCGGAGACAATGAGCAGTTCTTC
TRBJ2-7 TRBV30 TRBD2 CAWSVLAGRYEQYF TGTGCCTGGAGTGTACTAGCGGGACGGTACGAGCAGTACTTC
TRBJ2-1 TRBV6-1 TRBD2 CASSGTSGKGFF TGTGCCAGCAGTGGAACTAGCGGGAAAGGGTTCTTC
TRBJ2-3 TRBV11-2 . CASSSASRVAGTDTQYF TGTGCCAGCAGCTCCGCGTCGCGGGTCGCGGGCACAGATACGCAGTATTTT
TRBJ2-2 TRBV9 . CASRASANTGELFF TGTGCCAGCAGAGCCAGCGCGAACACCGGGGAGCTGTTTTTT
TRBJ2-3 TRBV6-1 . CASVRGLSTDTQYF TGTGCCAGCGTACGGGGCCTTAGCACAGATACGCAGTATTTT